The 27 T cell receptor beta chains in this list originate from one sample, sequenced in a study of shared clonotypes between healthy human individuals (dated by TCRdb to about 2020). Libraries were built with the immunoSEQ multiplex PCR assay. TCRdb mirrors the immuneACCESS table, restricted to in-frame sequences. Some clones are absent from its copies; in checked studies, under half trace to an unresolved V gene, and the reason for the others is unknown. This sample comprises under 1,100,000 clones, around 75% of them detected only once. Over 1.3% of the sample lies in the top ten. The source material was memory CD4+ T cells sorted from blood. Sample cell subset or site, as interpreted from the label and publication: CD45RA-negative fraction. The receptors derive from a young man in good health.

The chain links TRBV28 to TRBJ2-2; D unclear. This CDR3 is 16 amino acids long. Deletions cut 5 bases from V and 0 bases from J, with 13 bases between. Germline V gene data show CDR1 as MDHEN and CDR2 as SYDVKM. Here the CDR3 reads CASSGYTSTNTGELFF. CDR3 coding DNA: TGTGCCAGCAGTGGTTACACATCGACGAACACCGGGGAGCTGTTTTTT.

The chain is built from TRBV5-1 and TRBJ2-1; the D call may be TRBD1 or TRBD2 (6 bases each). This CDR3 region has 16 residues. The V gene lost 2 bases and the J gene lost 5 bases, with 17 bases spanning the gap. The germline CDR1 and CDR2 sequences are SGHRS and YFSETQ. The CDR3 DNA reads TGCGCCAGCAGCTTAGGGGGGCGATCCCCCGACAATGAGCAGTTCTTC. Amino acids: CASSLGGRSPDNEQFF.

This clone was detected ten times or more. The chain combines TRBV5-5 with TRBJ1-1; D is uncertain. The CDR3 is 13 amino acids. Deletions cut 5 bases from V and 2 bases from J, with 10 bases between. Germline lookup yields CDR1 SGHKS and CDR2 YYEKEE (reference sequence). CDR3 amino acids: CASRGWLNTEAFF. The CDR3 nucleotides read TGTGCCAGCAGGGGCTGGCTTAACACTGAAGCTTTCTTT.

The chain combines TRBV5-6 with TRBJ2-3, with D perhaps matching TRBD2 (5 bases). The CDR3 consists of 15 residues. CDR1 SGHDT and CDR2 YYEEEE come from the germline V gene. V was shortened by 1 base and J by 4 bases, with 13 bases between the two germline ends. CDR3 DNA: TGTGCCAGCAGCTTGAGAGGACTCCTTCCAGATACGCAGTATTTT. Its protein is CASSLRGLLPDTQYF.

The J gene is TRBJ2-3, the V gene TRBV6-5; 7 nucleotides line up with TRBD2. V shed 4 bases, J shed 8 bases, and the junction held 6 bases outside the gene matches. This CDR3 region has 13 residues. Germline CDR1 reads MNHEY; CDR2 reads SVGAGI. CDR3 in amino acids: CASSSVGRGTQYF. CDR3 DNA: TGTGCCAGCAGTTCCGTGGGGAGGGGTACGCAGTATTTT.

CDR3 in amino acids: CASQGSGTDTQYF. The CDR3 DNA follows: TGTGCCAGCCAGGGGAGCGGCACAGATACGCAGTATTTT. This chain connects TRBV6-1 to TRBJ2-3; possible D gene TRBD1, 6 bases. Germline V gene sequence: CDR1 MNHNS, CDR2 SASEGT. V shed 8 bases and J shed 1 base, with 10 bases lying between them. The CDR3 contains 13 residues.

The chain couples TRBV19 to TRBJ2-1, with D uncertain. The germline CDR1 and CDR2 sequences are LNHDA and SQIVND (reference sequence). Trimming took 3 bases from V and 6 from J, leaving 9 bases between them. The CDR3 is made up of 13 amino acids. The CDR3 bases are TGTGCCAGTAGTATTGGCTGGAGCAATGAGCAGTTCTTC. Translation: CASSIGWSNEQFF. Full variable domain (remainder filled in from reference TRBV19 and TRBJ2-1): DGGITQSPKYLFRKEGQNVTLSCEQNLNHDAMYWYRQDPGQGLRLIYYSQIVNDFQKGDIAEGYSVSREKKESFPLTVTSAQKNPTAFYLCASSIGWSNEQFFGPGTRLTVL.

There are a few counts of this clone. The rearrangement joins TRBV7-2 to TRBJ1-6, with 7 bases identical to TRBD1. CDR3 length: 16 residues. CDR1 is SGHTA and CDR2 is FQGNSA in the germline V gene. V trimming: 0 bases; J trimming: 7 bases; junction bases outside the gene matches: 6. The CDR3 coding sequence is TGTGCCAGCAGCTTAGCCCTAGCAGGGGGAAATTCACCCCTCCACTTT. Protein product: CASSLALAGGNSPLHF.

The rearrangement links TRBV28 to TRBJ2-5; the match to TRBD1 covers 9 bases. The CDR3 has 15 residues. V was clipped by 7 bases and J by 5 bases; unmatched bases: 11. Germline V gene sequence: CDR1 MDHEN, CDR2 SYDVKM. CDR3 residues: CASTFPGTGMETQYF. The CDR3 nucleotides are TGTGCCAGCACCTTCCCCGGGACAGGGATGGAGACCCAGTACTTC.

This clone was observed many times. The chain is built from TRBV7-2 and TRBJ2-5; the D gene is possibly TRBD2 (5 bases). CDR1 SGHTA and CDR2 FQGNSA come from the germline V gene. This CDR3 is built from 16 residues. V was shortened by 1 base and J by 3 bases, with 15 bases between the two germline ends. CDR3 amino acids: CASSLGPGTKKETQYF. The DNA for the CDR3 is TGTGCCAGCAGCTTAGGGCCGGGAACCAAAAAAGAGACCCAGTACTTC.

This clone was seen a single time. The V and J genes are TRBV28 and TRBJ1-1; D uncertain. CDR1 MDHEN and CDR2 SYDVKM come from the germline V gene. This CDR3 region has 13 residues. Trimming stripped 7 bases from V and 12 bases from J, with 21 bases between. The CDR3 spells CASNPAGRARPFF. The CDR3 coding sequence is TGTGCCAGCAACCCGGCGGGCAGAGCTCGACCTTTCTTT.

For this clone: Other DNA sequences in this specimen translate into the identical CDR3. This chain links TRBV5-1 with TRBJ2-2; 7 bases agree with TRBD1. The CDR3 extends over 15 amino acids. Germline V CDR1 and CDR2: SGHRS, YFSETQ. J was trimmed by 1 base and V by 4 bases; bases with no gene match: 4. CDR3 region: CASSTGTENTGELFF. The CDR3 DNA reads TGCGCCAGCAGCACCGGGACAGAGAACACCGGGGAGCTGTTTTTT.

This chain uses TRBV5-1 with TRBJ2-2, with D unresolved. The CDR3 has 12 residues. The germline V gene has CDR1 SGHRS and CDR2 YFSETQ. Trimming pared 0 bases from V and 7 bases from J, leaving 4 bases between. The chain's CDR3 is CASSLAGGELFF. CDR3 coding DNA: TGCGCCAGCAGCTTGGCTGGCGGGGAGCTGTTTTTT.

The rearrangement links TRBV7-2 to TRBJ1-4; tentative D call: TRBD1 (6 bases). The CDR3 extends over 15 amino acids. V shed 5 bases and J shed 4 bases, with 14 bases lying between them. Germline CDR1 reads SGHTA; CDR2 reads FQGNSA. The CDR3 DNA follows: TGTGCCAGCAGCAGAGAGGGGGGGAATAATGAAAAACTGTTTTTT. The encoded protein is CASSREGGNNEKLFF.

The chain joins TRBV11-2 to TRBJ1-6; maybe TRBD1 (6 bases). Per the germline V gene, CDR1 is SGHAT and CDR2 is FQNNGV. The ends were cut back, 3 bases at V and 7 bases at J, with 13 bases in the middle. The CDR3 spans 15 residues. This CDR3 reads CASSFAGGKNSPLHF. The DNA of the CDR3 is TGTGCCAGCAGCTTTGCCGGGGGCAAAAATTCACCCCTCCACTTT.

The chain employs TRBV29-1 and TRBJ2-7; 7 nucleotides agree with TRBD1. Germline lookup yields CDR1 SQVTM and CDR2 ANQGSEA. With V trimmed by 5 bases and J by 3 bases, 13 bases remained unmatched. The CDR3 runs to 15 residues. The CDR3 spells CSVFSLTGWGYEQYF. As DNA, the CDR3 is TGCAGCGTTTTTTCCCTGACAGGGTGGGGCTACGAGCAGTACTTC.

The chain combines TRBV30 with TRBJ2-5; D tentatively fits TRBD1 or TRBD2 (5 bases each). The end of the DNA fits TRBJ2-7 better, so the J call may be wrong. This CDR3 contains 13 residues. CDR1 is GTSNPN, CDR2 SVGIG, per germline (reference sequence). CDR3 DNA sequence: TGTGCCTGGGGGACCGGGCACTCCTACGAGCAGTACTTC. It translates to CAWGTGHSYEQYF.

The chain uses TRBV5-1 and TRBJ1-2, with a possible D match to TRBD1 (5 bases). The CDR3 is 13 residues long. Germline lookup yields CDR1 SGHRS and CDR2 YFSETQ. Between the trimmed V and J ends, which lost 0 bases and 7 bases, there was a span of 10 bases. The CDR3 DNA reads TGCGCCAGCAGCTTGGCCACAGGATCTGGCTACACCTTC. Translated: CASSLATGSGYTF.

The sample holds a few counts of this clone. CDR3 in DNA: TGTGCCAGCAGCATTCAGGGATTAGATTCACCCCTCCACTTT. The encoded protein is CASSIQGLDSPLHF. The V gene is TRBV7-9, the J gene TRBJ1-6, with a tentative D call TRBD1 (5 bases). Germline V gene sequence: CDR1 SEHNR, CDR2 FQNEAQ (reference sequence). The CDR3 runs 14 residues. V lost 5 bases and J 8 bases, leaving 13 bases between the germline ends.

This rearrangement joins TRBV19 to TRBJ2-7; D is ambiguous. The length of the CDR3 is 13 residues. Germline lookup yields CDR1 LNHDA and CDR2 SQIVND (reference sequence). The V and J ends lost 3 bases and 1 base respectively, with 7 bases between them. CDR3 residues: CASSMVGSYEQYF. The CDR3 nucleotides are TGTGCCAGTAGTATGGTAGGATCCTACGAGCAGTACTTC.

This clone occurred many times. The chain combines TRBV7-8 with TRBJ2-1; a possible D gene is TRBD2 (6 bases). Germline V gene sequence: CDR1 SGHVS, CDR2 FQNEAQ. The CDR3 has 16 amino acids. Trimming pared 0 bases from V and 9 bases from J, leaving 18 bases between. The DNA of the CDR3 is TGTGCCAGCAGCTTAGCTGGGACTTCCACACGGGGTGAGCAGTTCTTC. It yields the protein CASSLAGTSTRGEQFF.

This clone was counted between two and nine times. This chain uses TRBV21-1 with TRBJ1-6. TRBV21-1 is noted as a pseudogene. This CDR3 has 15 residues. CDR3 sequence (DNA): TGTGCCAGCAGCAAAGACGGGGGTCACAATTCACCCCTCCACTTT. It specifies CASSKDGGHNSPLHF.

The J gene is TRBJ2-1, the V gene TRBV19; maybe TRBD1 (5 bases). The V end lost 3 bases, the J end lost 6 bases, and 9 bases lay between the germline ends. The CDR3 is 13 residues long. The V gene's germline CDR1 is LNHDA and CDR2 SQIVND (reference sequence). CDR3: CASSIQQVNEQFF. The CDR3 nucleotides read TGTGCCAGTAGTATCCAACAGGTCAATGAGCAGTTCTTC.

The V gene is TRBV28, the J gene TRBJ2-5; TRBD1 agrees at 8 bases. Trimming at V came to 8 bases and at J to 5 bases, leaving 7 bases not matched to a gene. The V gene's germline CDR1 is MDHEN and CDR2 SYDVKM. The CDR3 is 13 residues long. CDR3 sequence reads: CASLPQGAETQYF. CDR3 sequence (DNA): TGTGCCAGCTTGCCCCAGGGGGCGGAGACCCAGTACTTC.

This clone has just a few counts. The chain links TRBV6-5 to TRBJ1-2; 7 bases line up with TRBD1. Trimming at V came to 5 bases and at J to 5 bases, leaving 8 bases not matched to a gene. The CDR3 length is 14 residues. The V gene's germline CDR1 is MNHEY and CDR2 SVGAGI. CDR3 sequence (DNA): TGTGCCAGCAGTCCACCGGGACAGAAATATGGCTACACCTTC. Translated: CASSPPGQKYGYTF.

V is TRBV7-6 and J is TRBJ2-5; D not resolved. The CDR3 length is 11 residues. Germline CDR1 SGHVS, CDR2 FNYEAQ. The V end was cut by 5 bases, the J end by 1 base, with 2 bases between. DNA for the CDR3: TGTGCCAGCAGCGCCCAAGAGACCCAGTACTTC. Protein product: CASSAQETQYF. The variable domain in full, completed from reference TRBV7-6 and TRBJ2-5, reads GAGVSQSPRYKVTKRGQDVALRCDPISGHVSLYWYRQALGQGPEFLTYFNYEAQQDKSGLPNDRFSAERPEGSISTLTIQRTEQRDSAMYRCASSAQETQYFGPGTRLLVL.

The chain carries TRBV9 and TRBJ2-7; 8 positions match TRBD2. The CDR3 has 14 residues. Trimming removed 4 bases from V and 2 bases from J; junction bases left unmatched: 5. Germline CDR1 is SGDLS and CDR2 is YYNGEE. This CDR3 is CASSSLADPYEQYF. As DNA, the CDR3 is TGTGCCAGCAGCTCACTAGCGGACCCCTACGAGCAGTACTTC.